This entry describes one TCR beta chain. Its specificity is unknown. Clones were sequenced by immunoSEQ multiplex PCR, and TCRdb holds only the in-frame ones, with some missing. The profile shows 60,000 to 75,000 clones, around 90% of them singletons. This record belongs to a study of PD-1 blockade in classical Hodgkin lymphoma. General study results and limits: It was CD4+ TCR diversity, not CD8+, that rose significantly by C4D1. The drivers behind the repertoire differences, possibly disease activity or prior therapy, remain undefined. Patients were excluded if nivolumab began under 1 year after ASCT (the autologous transplant). A reduction in baseline TCR diversity was reportedly seen in newly diagnosed patients relative to healthy donors.

Following autologous stem cell transplantation, relapse occurred in every patient, and exposure to brentuximab vedotin varied. Germline V CDR1 and CDR2: MNHEY, SMNVEV (reference sequence). The length of the CDR3 is 13 residues. V trimming: 3 bases; J trimming: 2 bases; junction bases outside the gene matches: 1. V and J are TRBV27 and TRBJ2-7, with 7 positions matching TRBD2. This clonotype was obtained from a human donor with classical Hodgkin lymphoma. The starting material was peripheral blood mononuclear cells (PBMCs), obtained at baseline. CDR3 in DNA: TGTGCCAGCAGTTTTGCGGGGGCCTACGAGCAGTACTTC. It is translated as CASSFAGAYEQYF.